The rows below give T cell receptor beta chains drawn from one sample of a study of response to subunit inactivated influenza vaccine. TCRdb recomputed calls from the RT-PCR reads with MiXCR, one row per CDR3 protein. The top ten clones hold approximately 11% of a sample with about 780,000 distinct CDR3 sequences, around 18% of them seen once. Material: PBMCs from blood, obtained more than 4 days after vaccination. These receptors were taken from a man aged 45-65 years who received an inactivated influenza vaccine. CDR3s include the opening cysteine and the closing phenylalanine or tryptophan. D genes are given only for firm matches. Clone sizes are given selectively: once, few, many, or a class where the clone is expanded.

.,TRBV20-1,TRBJ2-1,.,CSARDGINEQFF,TGCAGTGCTAGAGACGGTATCAATGAGCAGTTCTTC
few,TRBV20-1,TRBJ2-1,.,CSATRRGSFLSDNEQFF,TGCAGTGCGACCAGGCGGGGTTCATTTTTGTCGGACAATGAGCAGTTCTTC
few,TRBV7-2,TRBJ2-5,TRBD2,CASSAGGGTQYF,TGTGCCAGCAGCGCGGGGGGAGGGACCCAGTACTTC
many,TRBV5-1,TRBJ1-6,.,CASSLEGPWNSPLHF,TGCGCCAGCAGCTTGGAGGGACCGTGGAATTCACCCCTCCACTTT
.,TRBV20-1,TRBJ2-2,TRBD2,CSAPGTSGRGNTGELFF,TGCAGTGCACCAGGGACTAGCGGGAGAGGAAACACCGGGGAGCTGTTTTTT
few,TRBV7-6,TRBJ2-2,TRBD2,CASSLAASGNTGELFF,TGTGCCAGCAGCTTAGCGGCTAGCGGCAACACCGGGGAGCTGTTTTTT
few,TRBV7-2,TRBJ1-6,.,CASSFDSSYNSPLHF,TGTGCCAGCAGCTTCGACAGTTCCTATAATTCACCCCTCCACTTT
.,TRBV12-3/TRBV12-4,TRBJ2-2,.,CASSINRGTGELFF,TGTGCCAGCAGCATTAACCGGGGTACCGGGGAGCTGTTTTTT
many,TRBV12-3/TRBV12-4,TRBJ2-5,.,CASSFSGLQETQYF,TGTGCCAGCAGTTTTTCAGGCCTGCAAGAGACCCAGTACTTC
.,TRBV5-6,TRBJ1-6,.,CASSPRGPSPLHF,TGTGCCAGCAGCCCGCGGGGCCCATCACCCCTCCACTTT
many,TRBV5-6,TRBJ2-2,TRBD1,CASNPPPGQGDTGELFF,TGTGCCAGCAACCCACCACCGGGACAGGGGGACACCGGGGAGCTGTTTTTT
.,TRBV7-2,TRBJ2-1,.,CASKQGGFYNEQFF,TGTGCCAGCAAACAGGGAGGCTTCTACAATGAGCAGTTCTTC
many,TRBV15,TRBJ2-4,.,CATSGEAKNIQYF,TGTGCCACCAGCGGAGAGGCCAAAAACATTCAGTACTTC
.,TRBV4-2,TRBJ2-7,.,CASSQESGTVAYEQYF,TGTGCCAGCAGCCAAGAGAGCGGAACCGTTGCCTACGAGCAGTACTTC